Below are 22 T cell receptor beta chains sequenced from a single sample in a study of blood T cell repertoires in COVID-19. Generated by immunoSEQ multiplex PCR, the TCRdb table keeps only in-frame clones and is missing some. Of some 260,000 clones listed, roughly 90% are singletons. The sample comprised peripheral blood. Receptor source: a woman in her thirties or forties who had recovered from COVID-19.

This clone was picked up one time. J is TRBJ2-7 and V is TRBV6-2 or TRBV6-3, with TRBD2 matching 7 bases. CDR1 is MNHEY and CDR2 is SVGEGT in the germline V gene. V lost 6 bases and J lost 3; bases outside the gene matches: 5. CDR3 length: 13 residues. The CDR3 nucleotides are TGTGCCAGCAGCGGACTAGGCGGCTACGAGCAGTACTTC. Amino acids: CASSGLGGYEQYF.

The V gene is TRBV25-1, the J gene TRBJ1-3, with D perhaps matching TRBD1 (6 bases). The germline V and J ends were trimmed by 3 bases and 4 bases, with 13 bases remaining between them. The CDR3 loop spans 15 amino acids. Germline CDR1 and CDR2: MGHDK and SYGVNS. CDR3 region: CASSDGLRGGNTIYF. The CDR3 bases are TGTGCCAGCAGTGACGGGCTGAGGGGGGGAAACACCATATATTTT.

The chain combines TRBV11-3 with TRBJ2-1, with 8 bases identical to TRBD2. The germline V gene has CDR1 SGHNT and CDR2 YENEEA. The V gene end was trimmed by 6 bases and the J gene end by 7 bases; junction bases not matched to a gene: 14. The CDR3 covers 16 residues. The CDR3 sequence is CASSQNGGGRHNEQFF. DNA of the CDR3: TGTGCCAGCAGTCAGAATGGCGGCGGGAGGCATAATGAGCAGTTCTTC.

This clone has only one observation. V usage is TRBV5-1 and J usage is TRBJ2-2; 7 bases align to TRBD1. The CDR3 is 15 residues long. Trimming took 2 bases from V and 4 from J; bases not matched to a gene: 5. Looked up from germline, CDR1 is SGHRS and CDR2 is YFSETQ. The CDR3 DNA reads TGCGCCAGCAGCTTAGAACAGGGGACCACCGGGGAGCTGTTTTTT. Amino acids: CASSLEQGTTGELFF.

The chain employs TRBV10-1 and TRBJ2-2; TRBD1 matches at 7 bases. Unmatched junction bases numbered 5, after V lost 0 bases and J lost 1 base. This CDR3 contains 17 residues. Germline V gene data show CDR1 as WNHNN and CDR2 as SYGVQD (reference sequence). CDR3 coding DNA: TGCGCCAGCAGTGAGTCTAAGACAGGGCTGAACACCGGGGAGCTGTTTTTT. Translating gives CASSESKTGLNTGELFF.

The chain carries TRBV10-2 and TRBJ2-2, with D possibly being TRBD2 (6 bases). Germline lookup yields CDR1 WSHSY and CDR2 SAAADI. The CDR3 runs to 15 residues. Trimming removed 2 bases from V and 5 bases from J, with 12 bases in between. The CDR3 sequence is CASSELTSWTGELFF. The CDR3 region has the DNA TGCGCCAGCAGTGAGCTGACTAGTTGGACCGGGGAGCTGTTTTTT.

The chain carries TRBV6-6 and TRBJ1-6; D gene unclear. Germline V gives CDR1 MNHNY, CDR2 SVGAGI (reference sequence). Trimming cost V 4 bases and J 6 bases, with 10 bases left between them. CDR3 length: 14 residues. The CDR3 DNA reads as TGTGCCAGCAGTTCGTCAGGTACTAATTCACCCCTCCACTTT. This codes for CASSSSGTNSPLHF.

The chain has TRBV4-2 and TRBJ2-7; D remains ambiguous. In germline, CDR1 is LGHNA, CDR2 YNFKEQ. This CDR3 comprises 14 residues. Trimming shortened V by 0 bases and J by 2 bases, and 8 bases separated the two germline ends. CDR3 in DNA: TGTGCCAGCAGCCAAGATGGCGCGGCCTACGAGCAGTACTTC. It specifies CASSQDGAAYEQYF.

The chain couples TRBV11-3 to TRBJ1-1; 10 nucleotides agree with TRBD1. In germline, CDR1 is SGHNT, CDR2 YENEEA. V dropped 5 bases and J dropped 4; count of bases not matched to a gene: 7. This CDR3 contains 15 residues. CDR3 DNA sequence: TGTGCCAGCAGCACGGGACAGGGGAGTATCACTGAAGCTTTCTTT. It translates to CASSTGQGSITEAFF.

The V gene is TRBV4-3, the J gene TRBJ2-3; weak D call: TRBD2 (6 bases). Germline V gives CDR1 LGHNA, CDR2 YSLEER. This CDR3 has 15 residues. V was pared by 4 bases and J by 1 base, with 12 bases between. The chain's CDR3 is CASSPGVAGTDTQYF. CDR3 in DNA: TGCGCCAGCAGCCCCGGGGTAGCGGGCACAGATACGCAGTATTTT.

The chain combines TRBV18 with TRBJ2-5; 7 bases agree with TRBD2. The ends lost 0 bases at V and 2 bases at J; junction bases unmatched: 3. This CDR3 comprises 15 residues. Germline CDR1 and CDR2: KGHSH and LQKENI. As DNA, the CDR3 is TGTGCCAGCTCACCACCGGGGGGGGGACAAGAGACCCAGTACTTC. The encoded protein is CASSPPGGGQETQYF. The whole variable domain, remainder taken from reference TRBV18 and TRBJ2-5, is NAGVMQNPRHLVRRRGQEARLRCSPMKGHSHVYWYRQLPEEGLKFMVYLQKENIIDESGMPKERFSAEFPKEGPSILRIQQVVRGDSAAYFCASSPPGGGQETQYFGPGTRLLVL.

The V and J genes are TRBV11-2 and TRBJ1-3, with D uncertain. This CDR3 is built from 17 residues. From germline, CDR1 is SGHAT and CDR2 FQNNGV. The V and J ends lost 0 bases and 0 bases respectively, with 12 bases between them. CDR3 in amino acids: CASSLEGRPSSGNTIYF. The CDR3 coding sequence is TGTGCCAGCAGCTTAGAGGGCAGGCCCAGCTCTGGAAACACCATATATTTT.

The genes are TRBV11-2 and TRBJ1-5; 8 bases align to TRBD1. The CDR3 spans 18 residues. The V gene's germline CDR1 is SGHAT and CDR2 FQNNGV. V lost 3 bases, J lost 5 bases, and 15 bases stayed unmatched. The CDR3 DNA is TGTGCCAGCAGCTTTAGAACGGGCAGGGGGCGCCCCGATCAGCCCCAGCATTTT. It encodes CASSFRTGRGRPDQPQHF. Full variable domain (remainder filled in from reference TRBV11-2 and TRBJ1-5): EAGVAQSPRYKIIEKRQSVAFWCNPISGHATLYWYQQILGQGPKLLIQFQNNGVVDDSQLPKDRFSAERLKGVDSTLKIQPAKLEDSAVYLCASSFRTGRGRPDQPQHFGDGTRLSIL.

This chain links TRBV2 with TRBJ1-5, with 7 bases matching TRBD1. After removal of 2 bases from V and 6 bases from J, the junction contained 4 bases not matched to a gene. This CDR3 is 14 amino acids long. Looked up from germline, CDR1 is SNHLY and CDR2 is FYNNEI. The chain's CDR3 is CASSERRGSQPQHF. CDR3 coding DNA: TGTGCCAGCAGTGAACGCAGGGGGAGTCAGCCCCAGCATTTT.

The rearrangement uses TRBV11-3 and TRBJ2-7; D is perhaps TRBD1 (6 bases). The V end lost 1 base, the J end lost 5 bases, and 9 bases lay between the germline ends. The CDR3 consists of 13 residues. Germline V gene sequence: CDR1 SGHNT, CDR2 YENEEA. CDR3 nucleotides: TGTGCCAGCAGCTTAGTACAGGGTCACGAGCAGTACTTC. It codes for CASSLVQGHEQYF.

This clone is a singleton in its sample. This chain links TRBV29-1 with TRBJ2-5, with TRBD1 matching over 9 bases. The CDR3 runs to 14 residues. With 5 bases clipped from V and 1 base from J, the junction kept 5 bases outside the gene matches. CDR1 and CDR2 from the germline V gene are SQVTM and ANQGSEA. The CDR3, as DNA: TGCAGCGTTTCCGGGACAGGGAGCCAAGAGACCCAGTACTTC. Translated: CSVSGTGSQETQYF.

The chain has TRBV24-1 and TRBJ2-5; 8 positions agree with TRBD2. Germline assignment: CDR1 KGHDR and CDR2 SFDVKD. With V trimmed by 11 bases and J by 5 bases, 15 bases remained unmatched. The CDR3 sequence is 15 residues long. The CDR3 spells CARTGGSGSLETQYF. DNA for the CDR3: TGTGCCAGGACGGGGGGGAGCGGGAGTTTGGAGACCCAGTACTTC.

The J gene is TRBJ1-2, the V gene TRBV12-3 or TRBV12-4; 9 bases map to TRBD1. J gave up 7 bases and V 4 bases, and 4 bases lay outside the gene matches. CDR3 length equals 13 residues. The CDR3 coding sequence is TGTGCCAGCAGTTCAAACAGGGGGCTTGGCTACACCTTC. Translation: CASSSNRGLGYTF.

The chain couples TRBV6-4 to TRBJ2-7; 8 bases fit TRBD1. CDR3 length: 14 amino acids. The V gene end was trimmed by 3 bases and the J gene end by 3 bases; junction bases not matched to a gene: 4. Per germline, CDR1 MRHNA and CDR2 SNTAGT. The CDR3 loop reads CASSDDRGHYEQYF. The CDR3 coding sequence is TGTGCCAGCAGTGATGACAGGGGACACTACGAGCAGTACTTC.

J is TRBJ1-6 and V is TRBV11-1, with 7 bases fitting TRBD1. This CDR3 region has 15 residues. The germline gives CDR1 SGHAT, CDR2 FQDESV (reference sequence). Trimming at V came to 6 bases and at J to 10 bases, leaving 12 bases not matched to a gene. CDR3 sequence: CASSLTTGVESPLHF. The CDR3 nucleotides read TGTGCCAGCAGTTTGACCACAGGGGTAGAATCACCCCTCCACTTT. The whole variable domain, filled in from reference TRBV11-1 and TRBJ1-6, reads EAEVAQSPRYKITEKSQAVAFWCDPISGHATLYWYRQILGQGPELLVQFQDESVVDDSQLPKDRFSAERLKGVDSTLKIQPAELGDSAMYLCASSLTTGVESPLHFGNGTRLTVT.

J is TRBJ1-1 and V is TRBV7-9; perhaps TRBD1 as D (5 bases). V was cut by 2 bases and J by 0 bases, with 7 bases left in between. CDR3 length: 14 amino acids. Germline CDR1 reads SEHNR; CDR2 reads FQNEAQ (reference sequence). CDR3 residues: CASSLTGLNTEAFF. The CDR3, as DNA: TGTGCCAGCAGCTTAACAGGCTTGAACACTGAAGCTTTCTTT.

The V gene is TRBV5-1, the J gene TRBJ2-3; 11 positions match TRBD2. CDR1 and CDR2 (germline): SGHRS, YFSETQ. After removal of 4 bases from V and 2 bases from J, the junction contained 6 bases not matched to a gene. There are 16 residues in the CDR3. CDR3 sequence reads: CASSPYSGGDTDTQYF. The CDR3 nucleotides are TGCGCCAGCAGCCCCTATAGCGGGGGGGACACAGATACGCAGTATTTT.